The clone carrying this T cell receptor (beta chain) was recorded many times. Its antigen is undetermined. This sample was included in a study of response to subunit inactivated influenza vaccine. The CDR3 extends over 16 amino acids. Study findings and constraints: The authors suggested that every seasonal influenza vaccination recruits few new T cells.

TCRdb analysed the RT-PCR reads with MiXCR anew, one entry per CDR3 protein. The repertoire holds about 540,000 distinct CDR3 sequences, with 11% to 15% as singletons. The material sequenced was PBMCs from blood, taken 11 to 12 days after vaccination. The clonotype was recovered from a man between 50 and 59 years old who received an inactivated influenza vaccine. V and J are TRBV21-1 and TRBJ2-2; the table calls TRBD1, which could not be checked here. TRBV21-1 is a pseudogene. The CDR3 region is CASPQPGQTNTGELFF. CDR3 sequence (DNA): TGTGCCAGTCCGCAACCGGGACAGACGAACACCGGGGAGCTGTTTTTT.